A single sample is the source of the 11 T cell receptor beta chains below, sequenced in a study of early T cells in non-severe SARS-CoV-2 infection. TCRdb re-derived calls from the 5' RACE reads in MiXCR, one entry per CDR3 protein. The sample yields under 60,000 distinct CDR3 sequences, 8.2% seen once. The sequencing sample was made of whole blood. All receptors come from an adult who was a healthcare worker with PCR-confirmed SARS-CoV-2 infection or an uninfected control (not recorded which).

The V call is TRBV6-2 or TRBV6-3, the J call TRBJ1-5, with D perhaps TRBD1 (5 bases). Germline values: CDR1 MNHEY, CDR2 SVGEGT. CDR3 length: 16 amino acids. V lost 2 bases to trimming and J lost 7 bases, with 18 bases between them. In DNA, the CDR3 is TGTGCCAGCAGTTACGGCTGGCGACAGACCGGCCAGCCCCAGCATTTT. Amino acid sequence: CASSYGWRQTGQPQHF.

The chain is built from TRBV7-4 and TRBJ2-1; TRBD1 matches 9 bases. Germline values: CDR1 SGHVT, CDR2 SQSDAQ. This CDR3 has 15 residues. Trimming cost V 2 bases and J 7 bases; bases outside gene matches: 6. CDR3 bases: TGTGCCAGCAGCTTATGGGACAGGGTAGTGAATGAGCAGTTCTTC. This gives the protein CASSLWDRVVNEQFF.

The V and J genes are TRBV4-1 and TRBJ1-4, with TRBD1 matching 8 bases. The V gene's germline CDR1 is MGHRA and CDR2 YSYEKL. The CDR3 runs to 14 residues. V shed 6 bases, J shed 11 bases, and the junction held 11 bases outside the gene matches. The CDR3 loop is CASSHGLQGEKLFF. The CDR3 nucleotides read TGCGCCAGCAGTCATGGTCTACAGGGGGAGAAACTGTTTTTT.

In this sample, this clonotype turned up many times. The gene calls are TRBV28 and TRBJ1-5, with 7 nucleotides matching TRBD1. The V segment lost 6 bases and the J segment 4 bases; nucleotides outside the gene matches: 9. Germline CDR1 is MDHEN and CDR2 is SYDVKM. CDR3 length equals 15 residues. In DNA, the CDR3 is TGTGCCAGCAGGAAGACGACAGGGCGAAATCAGCCCCAGCATTTT. Translated, it gives CASRKTTGRNQPQHF.

In DNA, the CDR3 is TGTGCCAGCAGCCTCAACCGACTAGCGGGAGGGGAGCACTACGAGCAGTACTTC. Its translation: CASSLNRLAGGEHYEQYF. V gene TRBV3-1 combines with J gene TRBJ2-7, with 14 bases fitting TRBD2. V was clipped by 4 bases and J by 3 bases; unmatched bases: 11. CDR1 and CDR2 from the germline V gene are LGHDT and YNNKEL (reference sequence). The CDR3 sequence is 18 residues long.

This clonotype appeared a few times. The genes are TRBV29-1 and TRBJ2-1, with 11 bases fitting TRBD2. This CDR3 has 15 amino acids. V shed 6 bases and J 6 bases; nucleotides not matched to a gene: 10. CDR1 SQVTM and CDR2 ANQGSEA come from the germline V gene. This CDR3 is CSVTSGSGWGNEQFF. CDR3 in DNA: TGCAGCGTCACTAGCGGGAGCGGATGGGGCAATGAGCAGTTCTTC.

This clonotype has more than one count but fewer than ten. This sequence joins TRBV18 and TRBJ2-1, with D maybe TRBD1 (6 bases). Deletions cut 4 bases from V and 3 bases from J, with 13 bases between. Germline values: CDR1 KGHSH, CDR2 LQKENI. This CDR3 has 15 residues. CDR3: CASSRGQRIYNEQFF. The CDR3 nucleotides read TGTGCCAGCTCACGCGGACAGAGGATCTACAATGAGCAGTTCTTC.

This clonotype has a count of ten or more. The chain carries TRBV11-2 and TRBJ2-7; 11 bases are shared with TRBD2. CDR1 SGHAT and CDR2 FQNNGV come from the germline V gene. The CDR3 has 15 amino acids. The V and J ends lost 5 bases and 6 bases, in that order; junction bases with no gene match: 9. The CDR3 nucleotides are TGTGCCAGCAGCCCAACCGCGACTAGCGGGGTCGAGCAGTACTTC. Encoded protein: CASSPTATSGVEQYF. Together with reference TRBV11-2 and TRBJ2-7, the CDR3 gives the full variable domain: EAGVAQSPRYKIIEKRQSVAFWCNPISGHATLYWYQQILGQGPKLLIQFQNNGVVDDSQLPKDRFSAERLKGVDSTLKIQPAKLEDSAVYLCASSPTATSGVEQYFGPGTRLTVT.

This clonotype has a handful of counts. The rearrangement joins TRBV7-6 to TRBJ2-1; 8 nucleotides agree with TRBD1. This CDR3 is built from 15 residues. Germline loops: CDR1 SGHVS, CDR2 FNYEAQ. Trimming removed 3 bases from V and 8 bases from J; junction bases left unmatched: 9. For the CDR3, the DNA is TGTGCCAGCAGCTTGGGGGGACAGGCAAGCTATGAGCAGTTCTTC. Protein: CASSLGGQASYEQFF. The full variable domain, rest sourced from reference TRBV7-6 and TRBJ2-1, is GAGVSQSPRYKVTKRGQDVALRCDPISGHVSLYWYRQALGQGPEFLTYFNYEAQQDKSGLPNDRFSAERPEGSISTLTIQRTEQRDSAMYRCASSLGGQASYEQFFGPGTRLTVL.

A few counts support this clonotype. The chain combines TRBV20-1 with TRBJ1-2; no firm D call. V dropped 3 bases and J dropped 4 bases, with 12 bases sitting between them. The CDR3 runs 13 residues. Looked up from germline, CDR1 is DFQATT and CDR2 is SNEGSKA (reference sequence). This CDR3 is CSASQRLVYGYTF. DNA of the CDR3: TGCAGTGCTAGCCAGCGGTTAGTCTATGGCTACACCTTC.

This chain uses TRBV11-2 with TRBJ2-7, with TRBD2 matching over 12 bases. The junction had 1 base not matched to a gene; V was cut back by 1 base and J by 6 bases. Germline V gene lookup returns CDR1 SGHAT and CDR2 FQNNGV. This CDR3 comprises 14 residues. The CDR3, as DNA: TGTGCCAGCAGCTTAGGGACTAGCGGGATCGAGCAGTACTTC. Translated, it gives CASSLGTSGIEQYF.